Listed here are 10 T cell receptor beta chains from one sample, sequenced in a study of regulatory T cells in long-lasting Graves disease. Time point given: persistent/refractory GD, antithyroid drugs over 5 years with positive TRAb. Following extraction of RNA from PBMCs, that RNA was used to make the TCR library. Combining iRepertoire HTBI primers with Arm-PCR of CDR3 regions, the authors built TCR beta libraries. TCRdb recomputed calls from the multiplex PCR reads with MiXCR, one row per CDR3 protein. The sample consists of roughly 500,000 distinct CDR3 sequences, less than 25% of them appearing once. Sequenced here: peripheral blood mononuclear cells (PBMCs), sampled when the disease was refractory, from a patient treated with antithyroid drugs. The receptors originated from a female donor with Graves disease.

Comments on this clonotype: A read error may be the cause here, since a much bigger clone is one base away. V is TRBV11-2 and J is TRBJ2-5; no clear D. The CDR3 totals 15 residues. Per the germline V gene, CDR1 is SGHAT and CDR2 is FQNNGV. Here the CDR3 DNA reads TGTGCCGGCAGCTTAGATCACGGCACCCAAGAGACCCAGTACTTC. This translates into CAGSLDHGTQETQYF.

The sample holds many counts of this clonotype. This rearrangement joins TRBV27 to TRBJ2-6; 10 nucleotides agree with TRBD1. V gave up 6 bases and J gave up 3 bases; unmatched junction bases: 11. The CDR3 covers 18 residues. Germline V gene lookup returns CDR1 MNHEY and CDR2 SMNVEV (reference sequence). CDR3 in amino acids: CASSRQGANYYGANVLTF. Written as DNA, the CDR3 is TGTGCCAGCAGCAGACAGGGGGCGAACTATTATGGGGCCAACGTCCTGACTTTC. Based on the CDR3 plus reference TRBV27 and TRBJ2-6, the full variable domain is EAQVTQNPRYLITVTGKKLTVTCSQNMNHEYMSWYRQDPGLGLRQIYYSMNVEVTDKGDVPEGYKVSRKEKRNFPLILESPSPNQTSLYFCASSRQGANYYGANVLTFGAGSRLTVL.

This clonotype was counted ten times or more. The rearrangement joins TRBV6-1 to TRBJ2-7; 10 bases agree with TRBD2. The CDR3 runs to 17 residues. V was clipped by 7 bases and J by 3 bases; unmatched bases: 15. The germline gives CDR1 MNHNS, CDR2 SASEGT. CDR3 sequence: CASMRDTRTSGGYEQYF. In DNA form, the CDR3 reads TGTGCCAGCATGAGGGATACGAGGACTAGCGGAGGCTACGAGCAGTACTTC.

In its sample, this clonotype was seen once. The rearrangement uses TRBV7-9 and TRBJ1-4; D is undetermined. Trimming shortened V by 7 bases and J by 4 bases, and 7 bases separated the two germline ends. CDR3 length: 12 residues. Germline CDR1 SEHNR, CDR2 FQNEAQ (reference sequence). For the CDR3, the DNA is TGTGCCAGCACCCCCTTTAATGAAAAACTGTTTTTT. This codes for CASTPFNEKLFF.

The chain is built from TRBV19 and TRBJ2-2; either TRBD1 or TRBD2 may supply D (6 bases each). The V end lost 8 bases, the J end lost 5 bases, and 30 bases lay between the germline ends. Germline loops: CDR1 LNHDA, CDR2 SQIVND (reference sequence). This CDR3 has 19 amino acids. The CDR3 is CASQPPDIQGRPRTGELFF. Here the CDR3 DNA reads TGTGCCAGTCAGCCCCCCGACATCCAGGGGAGGCCGAGGACCGGGGAGCTGTTTTTT.

This chain connects TRBV27 to TRBJ1-1; no clear D gene. The CDR3 runs 12 residues. The V end lost 6 bases, the J end lost 6 bases, and 11 bases lay between the germline ends. Germline assignment: CDR1 MNHEY and CDR2 SMNVEV (reference sequence). The CDR3 region is CASSSIGAEAFF. CDR3 DNA: TGTGCCAGCAGCTCCATAGGCGCTGAAGCTTTCTTT.

This clonotype was recorded at least ten times. This chain connects TRBV18 to TRBJ1-5; D gene uncertain. Trimming left V 6 bases short and J 9 bases short, with 18 bases between. The germline V gene has CDR1 KGHSH and CDR2 LQKENI. The CDR3 runs 14 residues. For the CDR3, the DNA is TGTGCCAGCTCTGCCCGGGCTGCGAATTCGCCCCAGCATTTT. Translated: CASSARAANSPQHF.

This clonotype was seen repeatedly, ten times or more. The chain has TRBV19 and TRBJ2-7; TRBD2 matches 13 bases. Unmatched junction bases numbered 3, after V lost 9 bases and J lost 1 base. Germline assignment: CDR1 LNHDA and CDR2 SQIVND (reference sequence). The CDR3 consists of 14 residues. CDR3 sequence reads: CASKTSGRSYEQYF. The CDR3 DNA follows: TGTGCCAGCAAGACTAGCGGGAGGTCCTACGAGCAGTACTTC.

This clonotype was seen many times. The chain has TRBV10-2 and TRBJ2-5; the match to TRBD2 covers 7 bases. CDR1 WSHSY and CDR2 SAAADI come from the germline V gene. Trimming at V came to 3 bases and at J to 7 bases, leaving 5 bases not matched to a gene. CDR3 length: 13 residues. The CDR3: CASSEAGRGTQYF. The CDR3 coding sequence is TGCGCCAGCAGTGAAGCGGGGCGGGGGACCCAGTACTTC.

This clonotype was counted between two and nine times. The V call is TRBV28, the J call TRBJ2-2; possible D gene TRBD2, 6 bases. CDR3 length: 13 amino acids. Germline V CDR1 and CDR2: MDHEN, SYDVKM. V dropped 6 bases and J dropped 8 bases, with 13 bases sitting between them. The DNA for the CDR3 is TGTGCCAGCAGCTCGGGAGCCTCGGGGGAGCTGTTTTTT. It yields the protein CASSSGASGELFF.